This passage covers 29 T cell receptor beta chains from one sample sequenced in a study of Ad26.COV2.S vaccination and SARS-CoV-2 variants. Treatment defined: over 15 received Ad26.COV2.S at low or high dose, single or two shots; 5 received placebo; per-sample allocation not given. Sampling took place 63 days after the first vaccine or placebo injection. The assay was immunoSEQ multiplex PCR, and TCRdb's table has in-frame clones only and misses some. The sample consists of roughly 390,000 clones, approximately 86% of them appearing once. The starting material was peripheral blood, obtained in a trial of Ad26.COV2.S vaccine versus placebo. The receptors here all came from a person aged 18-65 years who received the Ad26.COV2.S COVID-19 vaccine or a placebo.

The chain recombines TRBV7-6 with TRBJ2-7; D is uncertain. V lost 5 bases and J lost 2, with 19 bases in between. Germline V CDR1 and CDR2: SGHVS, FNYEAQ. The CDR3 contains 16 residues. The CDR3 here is CASSPLPDQNPYEQYF. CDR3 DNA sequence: TGTGCCAGCAGCCCACTACCTGACCAAAATCCCTACGAGCAGTACTTC. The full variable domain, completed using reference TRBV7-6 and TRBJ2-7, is GAGVSQSPRYKVTKRGQDVALRCDPISGHVSLYWYRQALGQGPEFLTYFNYEAQQDKSGLPNDRFSAERPEGSISTLTIQRTEQRDSAMYRCASSPLPDQNPYEQYFGPGTRLTVT.

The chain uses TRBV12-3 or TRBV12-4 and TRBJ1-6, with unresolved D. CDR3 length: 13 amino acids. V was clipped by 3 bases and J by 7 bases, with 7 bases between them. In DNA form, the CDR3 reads TGTGCCAGCAGTTTGGGTTGGAATTCACCCCTCCACTTT. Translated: CASSLGWNSPLHF.

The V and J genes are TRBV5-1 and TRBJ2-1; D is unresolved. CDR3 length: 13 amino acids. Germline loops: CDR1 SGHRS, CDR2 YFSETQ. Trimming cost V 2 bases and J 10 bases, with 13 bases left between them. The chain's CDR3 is CASSLLPVSEQFF. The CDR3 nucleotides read TGCGCCAGCAGCTTATTGCCAGTCTCCGAGCAGTTCTTC.

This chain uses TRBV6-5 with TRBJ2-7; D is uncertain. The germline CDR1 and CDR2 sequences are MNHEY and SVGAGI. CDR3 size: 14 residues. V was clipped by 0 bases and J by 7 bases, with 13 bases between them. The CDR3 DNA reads TGTGCCAGCAGTTACTCGTCTTTAGGATTAGAGCAGTACTTC. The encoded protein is CASSYSSLGLEQYF.

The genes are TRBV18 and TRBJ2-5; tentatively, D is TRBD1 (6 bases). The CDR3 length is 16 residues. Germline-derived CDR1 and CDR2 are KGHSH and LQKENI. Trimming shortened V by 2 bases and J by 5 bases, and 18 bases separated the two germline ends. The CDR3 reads CASSPVVGRQGETQYF. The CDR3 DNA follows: TGTGCCAGCTCACCAGTCGTCGGTAGGCAGGGGGAGACCCAGTACTTC.

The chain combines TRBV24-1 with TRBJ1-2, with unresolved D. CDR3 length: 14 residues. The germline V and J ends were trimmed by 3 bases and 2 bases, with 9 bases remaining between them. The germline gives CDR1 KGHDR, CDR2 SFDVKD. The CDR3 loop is CATSDPWQNYGYTF. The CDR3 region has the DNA TGTGCCACCAGTGATCCGTGGCAGAACTATGGCTACACCTTC.

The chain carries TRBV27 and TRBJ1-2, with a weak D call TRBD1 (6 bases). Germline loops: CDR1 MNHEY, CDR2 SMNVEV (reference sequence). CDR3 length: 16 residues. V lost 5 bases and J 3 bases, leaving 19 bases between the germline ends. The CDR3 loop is CASSDLYRAGDYGYTF. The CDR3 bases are TGTGCCAGCAGTGACCTATACAGGGCCGGAGACTATGGCTACACCTTC.

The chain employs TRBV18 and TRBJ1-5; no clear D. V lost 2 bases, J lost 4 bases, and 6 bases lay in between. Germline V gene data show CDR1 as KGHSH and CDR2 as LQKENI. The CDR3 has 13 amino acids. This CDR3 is CASSPDFNQPQHF. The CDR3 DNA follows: TGTGCCAGCTCACCAGATTTTAATCAGCCCCAGCATTTT.

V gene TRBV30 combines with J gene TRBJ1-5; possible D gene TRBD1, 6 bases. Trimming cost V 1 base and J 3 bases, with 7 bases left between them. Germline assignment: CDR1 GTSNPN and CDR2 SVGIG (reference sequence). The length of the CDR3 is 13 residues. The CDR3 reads CAWSEGVNQPQHF. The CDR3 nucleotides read TGTGCCTGGAGTGAGGGGGTCAATCAGCCCCAGCATTTT.

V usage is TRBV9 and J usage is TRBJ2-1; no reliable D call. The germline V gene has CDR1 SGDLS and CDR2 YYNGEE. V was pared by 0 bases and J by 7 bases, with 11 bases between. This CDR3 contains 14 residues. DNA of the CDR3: TGTGCCAGCAGCGTAGGGATAGCTTCGAATGAGCAGTTCTTC. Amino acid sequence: CASSVGIASNEQFF.

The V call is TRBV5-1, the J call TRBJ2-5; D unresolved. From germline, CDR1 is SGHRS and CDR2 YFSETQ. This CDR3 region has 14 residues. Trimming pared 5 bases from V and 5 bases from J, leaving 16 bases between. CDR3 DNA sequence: TGCGCCAGCAGTAGTGAAACCTCCCTTGAGACCCAGTACTTC. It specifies CASSSETSLETQYF.

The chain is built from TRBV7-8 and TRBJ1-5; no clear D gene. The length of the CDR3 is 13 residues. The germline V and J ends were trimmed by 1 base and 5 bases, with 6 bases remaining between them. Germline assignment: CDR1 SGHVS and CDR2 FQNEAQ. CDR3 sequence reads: CASSLDEDQPQHF. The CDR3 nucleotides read TGTGCCAGCAGCTTAGACGAGGATCAGCCCCAGCATTTT.

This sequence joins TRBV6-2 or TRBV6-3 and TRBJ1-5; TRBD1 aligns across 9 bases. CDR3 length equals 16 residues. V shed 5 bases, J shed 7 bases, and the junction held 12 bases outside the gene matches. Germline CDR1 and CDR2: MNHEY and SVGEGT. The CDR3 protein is CASSPSWTGDEQPQHF. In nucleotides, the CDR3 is TGTGCCAGCAGTCCGTCATGGACAGGGGATGAGCAGCCCCAGCATTTT.

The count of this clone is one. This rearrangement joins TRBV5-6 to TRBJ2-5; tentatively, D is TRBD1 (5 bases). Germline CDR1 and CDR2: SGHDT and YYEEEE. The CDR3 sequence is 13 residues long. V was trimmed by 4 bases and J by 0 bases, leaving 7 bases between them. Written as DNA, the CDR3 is TGTGCCAGCAGCGGGGCCTACCAAGAGACCCAGTACTTC. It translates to CASSGAYQETQYF.

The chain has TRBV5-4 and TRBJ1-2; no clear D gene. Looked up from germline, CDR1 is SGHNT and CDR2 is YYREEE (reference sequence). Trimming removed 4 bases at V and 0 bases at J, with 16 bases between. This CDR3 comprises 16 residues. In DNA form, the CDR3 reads TGTGCCAGCAGCCCCCGGACTAGCAACCCTAACTATGGCTACACCTTC. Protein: CASSPRTSNPNYGYTF.

CDR3: CASSEDSDSYEQYF. The CDR3 DNA follows: TGCGCCAGCAGTGAGGACAGCGACTCCTACGAGCAGTACTTC. The rearrangement links TRBV10-1 to TRBJ2-7, with D possibly TRBD1 on 5 matching bases. The CDR3 runs to 14 residues. Germline values: CDR1 WNHNN, CDR2 SYGVQD (reference sequence). The V and J ends lost 2 bases and 0 bases respectively, with 8 bases between them.

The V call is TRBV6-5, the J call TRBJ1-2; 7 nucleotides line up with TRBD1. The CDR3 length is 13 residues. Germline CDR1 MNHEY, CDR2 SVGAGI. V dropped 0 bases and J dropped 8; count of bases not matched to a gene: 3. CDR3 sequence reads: CASSYSGGWGYTF. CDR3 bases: TGTGCCAGCAGTTACTCAGGGGGCTGGGGCTACACCTTC.

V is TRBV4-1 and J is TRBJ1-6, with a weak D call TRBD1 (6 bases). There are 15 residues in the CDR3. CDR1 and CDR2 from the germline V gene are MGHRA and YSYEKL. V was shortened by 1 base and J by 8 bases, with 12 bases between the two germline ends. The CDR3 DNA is TGCGCCAGCAGCCAAGGGCTTAGGGGGGATTCACCCCTCCACTTT. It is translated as CASSQGLRGDSPLHF.

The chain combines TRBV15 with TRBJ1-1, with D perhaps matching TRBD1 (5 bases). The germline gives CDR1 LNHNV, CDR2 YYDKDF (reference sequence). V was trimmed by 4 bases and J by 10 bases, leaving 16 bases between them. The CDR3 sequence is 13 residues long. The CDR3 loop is CATSTTPGARAFF. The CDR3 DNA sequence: TGTGCCACCAGCACCACCCCTGGGGCCCGAGCTTTCTTT.

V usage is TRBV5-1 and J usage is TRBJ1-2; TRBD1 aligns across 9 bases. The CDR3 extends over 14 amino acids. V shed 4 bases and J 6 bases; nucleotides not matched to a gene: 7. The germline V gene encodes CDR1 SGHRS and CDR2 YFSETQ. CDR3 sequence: CASSQVQGANGYTF. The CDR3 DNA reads TGCGCCAGCAGCCAAGTACAGGGGGCCAATGGCTACACCTTC.

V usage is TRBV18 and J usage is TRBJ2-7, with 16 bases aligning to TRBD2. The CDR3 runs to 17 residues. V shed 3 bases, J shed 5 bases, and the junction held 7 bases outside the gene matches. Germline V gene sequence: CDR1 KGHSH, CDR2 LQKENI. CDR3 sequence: CASSPPGLAGGLDEQYF. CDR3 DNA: TGTGCCAGCTCACCTCCGGGACTAGCGGGGGGGCTGGACGAGCAGTACTTC.

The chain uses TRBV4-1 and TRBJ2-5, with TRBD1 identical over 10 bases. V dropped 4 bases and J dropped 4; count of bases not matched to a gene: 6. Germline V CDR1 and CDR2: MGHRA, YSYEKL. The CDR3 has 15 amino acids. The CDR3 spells CASSPQTGGGETQYF. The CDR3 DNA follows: TGCGCCAGCAGCCCTCAGACAGGGGGCGGAGAGACCCAGTACTTC.

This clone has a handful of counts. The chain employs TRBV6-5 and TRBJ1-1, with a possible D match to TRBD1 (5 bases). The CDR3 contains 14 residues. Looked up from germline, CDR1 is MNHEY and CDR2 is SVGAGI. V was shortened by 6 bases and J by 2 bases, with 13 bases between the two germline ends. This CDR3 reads CASRPPGDNTEAFF. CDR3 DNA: TGTGCCAGCAGACCCCCCGGGGACAACACTGAAGCTTTCTTT.

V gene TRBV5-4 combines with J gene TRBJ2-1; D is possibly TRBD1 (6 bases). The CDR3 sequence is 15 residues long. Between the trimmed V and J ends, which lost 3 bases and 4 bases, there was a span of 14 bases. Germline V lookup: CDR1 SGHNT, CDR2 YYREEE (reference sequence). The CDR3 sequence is CASSSRKGQYNEQFF. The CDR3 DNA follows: TGTGCCAGCAGCTCCCGTAAAGGACAGTACAATGAGCAGTTCTTC.

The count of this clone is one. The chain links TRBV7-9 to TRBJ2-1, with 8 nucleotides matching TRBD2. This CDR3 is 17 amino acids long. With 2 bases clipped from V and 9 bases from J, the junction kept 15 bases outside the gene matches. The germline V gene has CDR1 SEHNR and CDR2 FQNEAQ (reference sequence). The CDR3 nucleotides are TGTGCCAGCAGCTTACTTAGCGGGGACCCTTCCCGCCCTGAGCAGTTCTTC. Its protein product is CASSLLSGDPSRPEQFF.

The CDR3 sequence: CASTIDRGEGTGELFF. The CDR3 DNA reads as TGTGCCAGCACCATTGACAGGGGGGAGGGCACCGGGGAGCTGTTTTTT. V is TRBV2 and J is TRBJ2-2; 9 bases match TRBD1. The CDR3 extends over 16 amino acids. From germline, CDR1 is SNHLY and CDR2 FYNNEI. V was pared by 7 bases and J by 4 bases, with 10 bases of the junction left unmatched.

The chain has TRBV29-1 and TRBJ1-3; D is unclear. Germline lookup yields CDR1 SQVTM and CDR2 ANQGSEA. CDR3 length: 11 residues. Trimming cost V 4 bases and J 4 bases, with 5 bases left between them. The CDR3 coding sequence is TGCAGCGTTGTGGGAGGAAACACCATATATTTT. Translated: CSVVGGNTIYF.

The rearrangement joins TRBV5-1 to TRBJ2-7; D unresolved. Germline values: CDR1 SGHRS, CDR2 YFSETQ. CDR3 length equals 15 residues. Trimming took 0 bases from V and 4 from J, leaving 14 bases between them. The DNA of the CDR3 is TGCGCCAGCAGCTTGGCCTCAGGTAGCACGTACGAGCAGTACTTC. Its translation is CASSLASGSTYEQYF.

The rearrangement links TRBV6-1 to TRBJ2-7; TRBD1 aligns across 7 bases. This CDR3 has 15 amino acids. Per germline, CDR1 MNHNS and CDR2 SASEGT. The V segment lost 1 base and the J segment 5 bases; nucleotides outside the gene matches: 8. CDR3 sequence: CASSEGAGTADEQYF. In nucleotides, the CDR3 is TGTGCCAGCAGTGAAGGGGCCGGGACAGCTGACGAGCAGTACTTC.